This T cell receptor beta chain emerged from a study of T cells in Graves' hyperthyroidism and ophthalmopathy. V was clipped by 3 bases and J by 1 base; unmatched bases: 3. The CDR3 covers 16 residues. Germline V gives CDR1 MDHEN, CDR2 SYDVKM. At least ten counts were recorded for this clonotype. RNA transcripts were the template for amplifying TCR beta CDR3 regions. Carried out on the TCR CDR3, a first-round RT-PCR used the HTBI primer set. TCRdb passed the multiplex PCR reads through MiXCR, listing each CDR3 protein once. The sample has hundreds of thousands of distinct CDR3 sequences, about 14% seen once.

Material: blood. This chain links TRBV28 with TRBJ1-3; 10 bases are a match to TRBD1. The receptor's source is a woman between 35 and 50 years old with Graves' ophthalmopathy. CDR3 sequence: CASSFWTGGSGNTIYF. DNA for the CDR3: TGTGCCAGCAGTTTTTGGACAGGGGGGTCTGGAAACACCATATATTTT.